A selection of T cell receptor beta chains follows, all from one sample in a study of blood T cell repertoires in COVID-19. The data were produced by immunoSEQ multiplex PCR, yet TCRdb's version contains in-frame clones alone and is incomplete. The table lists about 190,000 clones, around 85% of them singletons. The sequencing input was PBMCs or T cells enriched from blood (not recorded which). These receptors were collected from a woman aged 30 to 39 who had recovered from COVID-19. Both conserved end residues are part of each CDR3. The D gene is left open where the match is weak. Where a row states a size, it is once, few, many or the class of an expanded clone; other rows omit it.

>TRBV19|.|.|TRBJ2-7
CASSIIPGNSYEQYF
TGTGCCAGTAGTATAATTCCCGGGAACTCCTACGAGCAGTACTTC
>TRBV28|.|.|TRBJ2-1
CASSPPSRGRSDEQFF
TGTGCCAGCAGTCCACCCTCGAGAGGGAGAAGTGATGAGCAGTTCTTC
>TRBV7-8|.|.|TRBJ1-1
CASRVQENTEAFF
TGTGCCAGCAGAGTCCAGGAGAACACTGAAGCTTTCTTT
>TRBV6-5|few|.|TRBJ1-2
CASSLDSYGYTF
TGTGCCAGCAGCCTCGACAGCTATGGCTACACCTTC
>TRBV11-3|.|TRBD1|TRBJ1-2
CASSLDAGLAGTGGLWDYGYTF
TGTGCCAGCAGCTTAGACGCGGGTTTGGCCGGGACAGGGGGCTTATGGGACTATGGCTACACCTTC
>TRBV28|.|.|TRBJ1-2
CASRGSPYGYTF
TGTGCCAGCAGGGGCAGTCCCTATGGCTACACCTTC
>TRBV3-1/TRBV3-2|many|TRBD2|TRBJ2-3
CASSPIAGGAGDTQYF
TGTGCCAGCAGCCCTATAGCGGGGGGTGCTGGAGATACGCAGTATTTT
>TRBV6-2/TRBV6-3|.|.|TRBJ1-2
CASSYSPETRNGYTF
TGTGCCAGCAGTTACTCGCCAGAAACCCGTAATGGCTACACCTTC
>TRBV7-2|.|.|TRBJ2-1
CASSSAPSYNEQFF
TGTGCCAGCAGCTCCGCGCCTTCCTACAATGAGCAGTTCTTC
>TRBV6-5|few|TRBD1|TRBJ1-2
CASSYRQGGGYTF
TGTGCCAGCAGTTACCGACAGGGAGGAGGCTACACCTTC
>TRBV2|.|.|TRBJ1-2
CASSENPGGGYGYTF
TGTGCCAGCAGTGAAAACCCGGGGGGTGGCTATGGCTACACCTTC
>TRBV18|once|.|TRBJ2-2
CASSPVVSGGVNTGELFF
TGTGCCAGCTCACCGGTGGTTTCCGGCGGGGTGAACACCGGGGAGCTGTTTTTT
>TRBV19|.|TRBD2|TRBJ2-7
CASSMTSGKTYEQYF
TGTGCCAGTAGTATGACTAGCGGCAAAACCTACGAGCAGTACTTC
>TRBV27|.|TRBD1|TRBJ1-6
CASSLRQGNNSPLHF
TGTGCCAGCAGTTTACGACAGGGGAACAATTCACCCCTCCACTTT
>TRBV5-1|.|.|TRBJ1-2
CASSLRDGYGYTF
TGCGCCAGCAGCTTGCGGGATGGCTATGGCTACACCTTC
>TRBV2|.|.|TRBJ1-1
CASSYGSREAFF
TGTGCCAGCAGTTACGGTTCTCGGGAAGCTTTCTTT
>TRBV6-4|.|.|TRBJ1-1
CASRWTENTEAFF
TGTGCCAGCAGATGGACAGAGAACACTGAAGCTTTCTTT
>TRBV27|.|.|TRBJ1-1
CATRGRGLKTEAFF
TGTGCCACCAGGGGACGGGGACTTAAAACTGAAGCTTTCTTT
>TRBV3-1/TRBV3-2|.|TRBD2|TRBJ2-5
CASSQDRTSGIQETQYF
TGTGCCAGCAGCCAAGATAGGACTAGCGGGATACAAGAGACCCAGTACTTC
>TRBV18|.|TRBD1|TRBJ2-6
CASSKGTGGAGANVLTF
TGTGCCAGCTCAAAGGGGACAGGGGGCGCTGGGGCCAACGTCCTGACTTTC
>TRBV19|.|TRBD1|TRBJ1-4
CASTPIGTGFNHGRDNEKLFF
TGTGCCAGTACCCCGATCGGGACAGGGTTTAATCACGGACGAGATAATGAAAAACTGTTTTTT
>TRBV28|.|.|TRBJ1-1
CASTLAARPEAFF
TGTGCCAGCACCCTGGCCGCCAGGCCTGAAGCTTTCTTT
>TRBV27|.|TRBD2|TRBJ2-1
CASSGSAGGGPSYNEQFF
TGTGCCAGCAGTGGGTCTGCGGGCGGGGGTCCCTCCTACAATGAGCAGTTCTTC
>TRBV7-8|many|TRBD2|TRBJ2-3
CASSSKVPGLVGDTQYF
TGTGCCAGCAGCTCGAAAGTCCCGGGACTAGTTGGAGATACGCAGTATTTT
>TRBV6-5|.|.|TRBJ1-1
CASNSGPEAFF
TGTGCCAGCAACTCTGGTCCTGAAGCTTTCTTT
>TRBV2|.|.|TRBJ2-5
CASIPSTVTETQYF
TGTGCCAGCATTCCTAGCACAGTAACAGAGACCCAGTACTTC
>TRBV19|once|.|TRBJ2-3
CASSIVPGSTDTQYF
TGTGCCAGTAGTATAGTGCCAGGGAGCACAGATACGCAGTATTTT
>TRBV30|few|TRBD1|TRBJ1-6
CAGRPGQGAYYNSPLHF
TGTGCCGGGCGACCGGGACAGGGGGCCTATTATAATTCACCCCTCCACTTT
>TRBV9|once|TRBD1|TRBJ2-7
CASSARDSSYEQYF
TGTGCCAGCAGCGCCCGGGACAGTTCCTACGAGCAGTACTTC
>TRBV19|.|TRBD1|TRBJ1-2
CASIRTGGYTF
TGTGCCAGCATCAGGACAGGGGGCTACACCTTC
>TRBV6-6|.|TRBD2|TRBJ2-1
CASSHPGSRGLAGGHEQFF
TGTGCCAGCAGTCACCCTGGAAGCCGGGGACTAGCGGGAGGGCATGAGCAGTTCTTC
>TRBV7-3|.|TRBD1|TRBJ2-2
CASSSQGAGELFF
TGTGCCAGCAGCTCACAGGGGGCCGGGGAGCTGTTTTTT
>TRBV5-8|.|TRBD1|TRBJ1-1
CASSYRGTEAFF
TGTGCCAGCAGCTACAGGGGGACTGAAGCTTTCTTT
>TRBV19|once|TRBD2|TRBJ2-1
CASSIGREGRNNEQFF
TGTGCCAGTAGTATTGGGCGGGAGGGCCGTAACAATGAGCAGTTCTTC
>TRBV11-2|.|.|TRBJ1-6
CASTAGVGNSPLHF
TGTGCCAGCACCGCGGGGGTGGGGAATTCACCCCTCCACTTT